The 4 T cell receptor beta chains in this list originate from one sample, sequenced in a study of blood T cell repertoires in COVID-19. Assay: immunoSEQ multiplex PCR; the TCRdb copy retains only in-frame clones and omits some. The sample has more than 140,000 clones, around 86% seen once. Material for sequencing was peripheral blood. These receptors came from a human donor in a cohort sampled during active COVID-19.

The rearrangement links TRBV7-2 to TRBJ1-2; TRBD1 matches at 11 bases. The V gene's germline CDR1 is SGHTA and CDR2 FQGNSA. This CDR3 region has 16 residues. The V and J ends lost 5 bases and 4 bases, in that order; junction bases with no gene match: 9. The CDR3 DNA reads TGTGCCAGCAGCCTTCCCGGGACAGGGGGAAGCTATGGCTACACCTTC. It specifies CASSLPGTGGSYGYTF.

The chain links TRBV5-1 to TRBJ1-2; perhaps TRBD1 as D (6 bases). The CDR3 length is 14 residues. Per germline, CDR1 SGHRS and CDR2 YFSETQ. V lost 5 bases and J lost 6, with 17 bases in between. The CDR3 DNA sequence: TGCGCCAGCAGTCCGGGGGGGCGCGACAATGGCTACACCTTC. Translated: CASSPGGRDNGYTF.

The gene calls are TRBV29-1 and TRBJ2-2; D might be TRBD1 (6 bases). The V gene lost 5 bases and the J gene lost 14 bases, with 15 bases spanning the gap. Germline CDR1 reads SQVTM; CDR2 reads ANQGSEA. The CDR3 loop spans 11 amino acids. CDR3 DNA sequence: TGCAGCGTTAAGACAGGATCGGAACTGTTTTTT. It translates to CSVKTGSELFF.

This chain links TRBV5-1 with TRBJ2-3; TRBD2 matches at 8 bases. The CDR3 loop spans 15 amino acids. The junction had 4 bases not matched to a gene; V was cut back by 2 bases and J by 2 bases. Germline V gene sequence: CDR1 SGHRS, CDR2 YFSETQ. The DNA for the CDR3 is TGCGCCAGCAGCTTAGCGGGAGCCTTCACAGATACGCAGTATTTT. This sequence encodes CASSLAGAFTDTQYF. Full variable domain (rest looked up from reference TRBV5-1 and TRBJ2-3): KAGVTQTPRYLIKTRGQQVTLSCSPISGHRSVSWYQQTPGQGLQFLFEYFSETQRNKGNFPGRFSGRQFSNSRSEMNVSTLELGDSALYLCASSLAGAFTDTQYFGPGTRLTVL.